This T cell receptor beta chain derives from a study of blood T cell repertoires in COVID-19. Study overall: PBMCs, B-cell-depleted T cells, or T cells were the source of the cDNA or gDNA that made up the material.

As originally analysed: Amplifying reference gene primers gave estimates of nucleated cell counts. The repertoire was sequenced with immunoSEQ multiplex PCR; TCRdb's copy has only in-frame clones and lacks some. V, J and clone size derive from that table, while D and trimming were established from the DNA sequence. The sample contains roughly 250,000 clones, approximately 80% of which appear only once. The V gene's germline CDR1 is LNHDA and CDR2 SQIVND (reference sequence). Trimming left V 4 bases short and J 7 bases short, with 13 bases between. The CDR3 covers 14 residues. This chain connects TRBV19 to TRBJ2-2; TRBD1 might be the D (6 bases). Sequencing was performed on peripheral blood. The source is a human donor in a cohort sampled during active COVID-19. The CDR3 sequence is CASSNTGLDGELFF. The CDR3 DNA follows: TGTGCCAGTAGTAATACAGGGTTGGACGGGGAGCTGTTTTTT.